This T cell receptor beta chain emerged from a study of blood T cell repertoires in COVID-19. Authors' processing steps: Reference gene primer amplification yielded estimated nucleated cell counts. The repertoire was sequenced with immunoSEQ multiplex PCR; TCRdb's copy has only in-frame clones and lacks some. D and trimming were read from the DNA, whereas the V and J calls and clone size are those reported in that table. This sample has approximately 390,000 clones, with more than 75% found just once. Adults between about 18 and 95 years of age took part from 24 US areas. This receptor was obtained from a woman in her forties or fifties who had recovered from COVID-19. Sequencing was performed on PBMCs or T cells enriched from blood (not recorded which).

The CDR3 reads CASSRGGRVNEQFF. The CDR3 DNA is TGTGCCAGCAGTCGGGGGGGCCGGGTAAATGAGCAGTTCTTC. V is TRBV5-4 and J is TRBJ2-1; 8 positions agree with TRBD2. The germline V gene encodes CDR1 SGHNT and CDR2 YYREEE (reference sequence). V gave up 5 bases and J gave up 7 bases; unmatched junction bases: 8. The CDR3 length is 14 residues.